The rows below give T cell receptor beta chains drawn from one sample of a study of blood T cell repertoires in COVID-19. The repertoire was sequenced with immunoSEQ multiplex PCR; TCRdb's copy has only in-frame clones and lacks some. Among tens of thousands of clones listed, roughly 84% were seen once. The material sequenced was peripheral blood. The receptors here all came from a human donor in a cohort sampled during active COVID-19. The CDR3 runs from the conserved cysteine through the conserved F or W. The D gene is left open where the match is weak. Clone size is stated in some rows and not others, as once, few, many or a class when expanded.

v_gene	abundance	d_gene	j_gene	CDR3nt	CDR3aa
TRBV9	few	NA	TRBJ2-2	TGTGCCAGCAGCACACAGGGGAACACCGGGGAGCTGTTTTTT	CASSTQGNTGELFF
TRBV5-4	NA	NA	TRBJ1-1	TGTGCCAGCAGCCGGACAGAGAACACTGAAGCTTTCTTT	CASSRTENTEAFF
TRBV6-5	NA	TRBD1	TRBJ2-5	TGTGCCAGCAGTTACGGGGACAGGGGAAAAGAGACCCAGTACTTC	CASSYGDRGKETQYF
TRBV6-2/TRBV6-3	NA	NA	TRBJ2-7	TGTGCCAGCAGTTTGGAGGCCCGCCCCTACGAGCAGTACTTC	CASSLEARPYEQYF
TRBV5-6	NA	NA	TRBJ2-7	TGTGCCAGCAGTGGACAGAGCTACGAGCAGTACTTC	CASSGQSYEQYF
TRBV3-1/TRBV3-2	once	NA	TRBJ2-7	TGTGCCAGCAGCCCCCGAGGCGGGTACGAGCAGTACTTC	CASSPRGGYEQYF
TRBV6-5	NA	TRBD1	TRBJ2-7	TGTGCCAGCAGTTACCGGGACAGCGGTACCTACGAGCAGTACTTC	CASSYRDSGTYEQYF
TRBV6-5	once	NA	TRBJ1-1	TGTGCCAGCAGTTACTCTCCTCAGGCGATGAACACTGAAGCTTTCTTT	CASSYSPQAMNTEAFF
TRBV29-1	NA	TRBD1	TRBJ1-1	TGCAGCAGTCTAAAACGCGGGACAGGGTTTCTTAGGGACACTGAAGCTTTCTTT	CSSLKRGTGFLRDTEAFF
TRBV30	NA	NA	TRBJ1-6	TGTGCCTGGAGTGAGAAGGACAGCTCCTATAATTCACCCCTCCACTTT	CAWSEKDSSYNSPLHF
TRBV5-4	NA	NA	TRBJ2-6	TGTGCCAGCAGCATGGACAGCTCTGGGGCCAACGTCCTGACTTTC	CASSMDSSGANVLTF
TRBV5-4	NA	TRBD1	TRBJ1-4	TGTGCCAGCAGCCCCGGGGGACAGCAGAATGAAAAACTGTTTTTT	CASSPGGQQNEKLFF
TRBV5-1	NA	NA	TRBJ1-2	TGCGCCAGCAGCCCCGGGGGGAGCTATGGCTACACCTTC	CASSPGGSYGYTF
TRBV6-6	once	TRBD2	TRBJ2-7	TGTGCCAGCAAGTTTTCGGGGGGGGCCTACGAGCAGTACTTC	CASKFSGGAYEQYF
TRBV5-1	few	NA	TRBJ2-2	TGCGCCAGCAGCTTTAGACCCGAGCGAAACACCGGGGAGCTGTTTTTT	CASSFRPERNTGELFF
TRBV6-5	NA	NA	TRBJ1-1	TGTGCCAGCAGTTACTCTGTGACAGGGAACACTGAAGCTTTCTTT	CASSYSVTGNTEAFF
TRBV6-5	NA	NA	TRBJ2-2	TGTGCCAGCAGGACTCCTGCCAGCACCGGGGAGCTGTTTTTT	CASRTPASTGELFF
TRBV7-2	NA	NA	TRBJ2-3	TGTGCCAGCAGCTTAGCGGGGGGAAGTACAGATACGCAGTATTTT	CASSLAGGSTDTQYF
TRBV18	once	NA	TRBJ2-7	TGTGCCAGTTCCGTGGCCTCCTCCTACGAGCAGTACTTC	CASSVASSYEQYF
TRBV12-3/TRBV12-4	NA	NA	TRBJ2-7	TGTGCCAGCAGTTTTGAGGCAACCTACGAGCAGTACTTC	CASSFEATYEQYF
TRBV19	NA	TRBD1	TRBJ2-6	TGTGCCAGTCGACAGGGGGGCCCCGCTGGGGCCAACGTCCTGACTTTC	CASRQGGPAGANVLTF
TRBV3-1/TRBV3-2	NA	TRBD2	TRBJ2-5	TGTGCCAGCAGCCCGCGACTAGCGGGGAAGGGAGAGACCCAGTACTTC	CASSPRLAGKGETQYF